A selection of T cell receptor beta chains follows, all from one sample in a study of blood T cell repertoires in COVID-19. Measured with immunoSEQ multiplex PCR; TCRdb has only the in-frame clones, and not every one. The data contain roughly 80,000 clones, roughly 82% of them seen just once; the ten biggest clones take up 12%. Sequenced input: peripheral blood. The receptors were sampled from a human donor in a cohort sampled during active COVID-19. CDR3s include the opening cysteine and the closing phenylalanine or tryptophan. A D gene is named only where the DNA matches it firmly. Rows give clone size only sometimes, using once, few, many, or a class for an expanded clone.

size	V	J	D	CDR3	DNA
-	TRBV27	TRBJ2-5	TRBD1	CASSVPGDRGSPGAETQYF	TGTGCCAGCAGCGTCCCGGGGGACAGGGGATCCCCGGGAGCAGAGACCCAGTACTTC
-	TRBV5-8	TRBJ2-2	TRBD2	CASSPTSGSNTGELFF	TGTGCCAGCAGCCCGACTAGCGGGTCGAACACCGGGGAGCTGTTTTTT
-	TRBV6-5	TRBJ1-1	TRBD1	CASSYGGQGGNTEAFF	TGTGCCAGCAGTTACGGGGGACAGGGAGGGAACACTGAAGCTTTCTTT
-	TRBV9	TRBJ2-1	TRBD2	CASSVDGLAGEEQFF	TGTGCCAGCAGCGTAGATGGACTAGCGGGAGAAGAGCAGTTCTTC
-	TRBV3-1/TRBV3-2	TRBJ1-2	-	CASSLWEGGSYGYTF	TGTGCCAGCAGCCTCTGGGAGGGGGGAAGCTATGGCTACACCTTC
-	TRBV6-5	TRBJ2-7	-	CASGPGKSLYEQYF	TGTGCCAGCGGCCCTGGCAAATCTCTCTACGAGCAGTACTTC
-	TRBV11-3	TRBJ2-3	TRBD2	CASSLGGLADTQYF	TGTGCCAGCAGCTTAGGGGGACTAGCAGATACGCAGTATTTT
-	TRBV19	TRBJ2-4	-	CASSLGTLAKNIQYF	TGTGCCAGTAGTTTGGGGACATTAGCCAAAAACATTCAGTACTTC
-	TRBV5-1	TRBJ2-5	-	CASSRTRQETQYF	TGCGCCAGCAGCAGGACAAGACAAGAGACCCAGTACTTC
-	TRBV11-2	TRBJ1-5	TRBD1	CASPIRDRAYQPQHF	TGTGCCAGCCCAATCCGGGACAGGGCTTATCAGCCCCAGCATTTT
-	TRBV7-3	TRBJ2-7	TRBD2	CASSLMASGRAEQYF	TGTGCCAGCAGCTTAATGGCTAGCGGGAGGGCCGAGCAGTACTTC
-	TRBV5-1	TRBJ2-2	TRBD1	CASSERTGSTGELFF	TGCGCCAGCAGCGAGCGGACAGGGTCCACCGGGGAGCTGTTTTTT
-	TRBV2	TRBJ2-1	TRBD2	CASIAGLAASYNEQFF	TGTGCCAGCATCGCGGGACTAGCGGCCTCCTACAATGAGCAGTTCTTC
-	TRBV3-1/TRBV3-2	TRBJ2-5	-	CASSPLGLDGGKTQYF	TGTGCCAGCAGCCCTCTTGGATTGGACGGCGGGAAGACCCAGTACTTC
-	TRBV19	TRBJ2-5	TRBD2	CASSSSGGDYSRETQYF	TGTGCCAGTAGTTCCTCCGGGGGGGACTACAGCCGTGAGACCCAGTACTTC
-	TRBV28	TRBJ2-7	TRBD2	CASSSKTSRKSRGYEQYF	TGTGCCAGCAGTTCCAAGACTAGCCGAAAAAGCCGTGGGTACGAGCAGTACTTC
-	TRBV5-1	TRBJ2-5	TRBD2	CASSLGTVAGGQETQYF	TGCGCCAGCAGCCTAGGTACAGTAGCGGGGGGCCAAGAGACCCAGTACTTC
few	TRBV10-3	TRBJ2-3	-	CAISGRLDADTQYF	TGTGCCATCAGTGGACGACTAGACGCAGATACGCAGTATTTT
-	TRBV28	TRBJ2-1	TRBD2	CASSSYLAGGQGKFF	TGTGCCAGCAGTTCCTACCTAGCGGGAGGGCAGGGGAAGTTCTTC
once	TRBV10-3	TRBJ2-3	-	CAISESRTPIGSDTQYF	TGTGCCATCAGTGAGTCTAGGACACCAATTGGGTCAGATACGCAGTATTTT
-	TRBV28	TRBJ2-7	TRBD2	CASSLEASGAYEQYF	TGTGCCAGCAGTTTAGAGGCTAGCGGAGCCTACGAGCAGTACTTC
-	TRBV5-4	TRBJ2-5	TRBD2	CASSYTSGARETQYF	TGTGCCAGCAGCTACACTAGCGGGGCCAGGGAGACCCAGTACTTC
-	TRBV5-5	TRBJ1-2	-	CASSPGSRTGGYTF	TGTGCCAGCAGCCCCGGCTCCAGGACTGGAGGCTACACCTTC
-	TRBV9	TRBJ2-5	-	CASTPGLGVQETQYF	TGTGCCAGCACCCCAGGGTTAGGTGTACAAGAGACCCAGTACTTC
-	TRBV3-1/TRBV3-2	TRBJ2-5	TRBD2	CASSLRTSGGPETQYF	TGTGCCAGCAGCCTTCGGACTAGCGGGGGCCCGGAAACCCAGTACTTC
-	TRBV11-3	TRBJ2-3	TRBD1	CASSLQGGTDTQYF	TGTGCCAGCAGCTTACAGGGGGGCACAGATACGCAGTATTTT
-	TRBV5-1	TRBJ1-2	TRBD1	CASSLGFDRGGGYTF	TGCGCCAGCAGCTTAGGATTTGACAGGGGTGGCGGCTACACCTTC
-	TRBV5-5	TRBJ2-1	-	CASSFGGASFEDEQFF	TGTGCCAGCAGCTTCGGCGGGGCCAGCTTTGAGGATGAGCAGTTCTTC
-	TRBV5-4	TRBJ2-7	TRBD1	CASSFGQGVSNEQYF	TGTGCCAGCAGCTTCGGACAGGGGGTTAGTAACGAGCAGTACTTC
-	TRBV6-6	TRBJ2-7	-	CASSLLQGNYEQYF	TGTGCCAGCAGCCTCCTGCAGGGGAACTACGAGCAGTACTTC
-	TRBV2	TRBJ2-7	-	CASSDQGSSYEQYF	TGTGCCAGCAGTGACCAGGGGAGCTCCTACGAGCAGTACTTC
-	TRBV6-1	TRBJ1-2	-	CASSEGSYGYTF	TGTGCCAGCAGTGAGGGCAGCTATGGCTACACCTTC
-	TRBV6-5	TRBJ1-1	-	CASLEGTEAFF	TGTGCCAGCCTGGAGGGCACTGAAGCTTTCTTT
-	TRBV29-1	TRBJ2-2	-	CSVASTRGELFF	TGCAGCGTTGCATCGACGCGGGGGGAGCTGTTTTTT
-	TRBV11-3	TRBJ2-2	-	CASSFRQANTGELFF	TGTGCCAGCAGCTTCCGACAGGCGAACACCGGGGAGCTGTTTTTT
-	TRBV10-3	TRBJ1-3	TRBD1	CAIAGTGVAGNTIYF	TGTGCCATCGCCGGGACAGGGGTTGCCGGAAACACCATATATTTT
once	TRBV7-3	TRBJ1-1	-	CASSLLGRGTEAFF	TGTGCCAGCAGCTTACTGGGAAGAGGGACTGAAGCTTTCTTT
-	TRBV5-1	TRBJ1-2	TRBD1	CASSPLSTGMGGYTF	TGCGCCAGCAGCCCCCTATCGACAGGGATGGGGGGCTACACCTTC
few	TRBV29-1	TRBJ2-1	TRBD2	CSAVGLAAYNEQFF	TGCAGCGCCGTTGGACTAGCGGCCTACAATGAGCAGTTCTTC
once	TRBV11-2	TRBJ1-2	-	CASKGGGYTF	TGTGCCAGCAAGGGAGGTGGCTACACCTTC
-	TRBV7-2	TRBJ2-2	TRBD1	CASSPRQGRLTGELFF	TGTGCCAGCAGCCCCCGACAGGGTAGATTAACCGGGGAGCTGTTTTTT
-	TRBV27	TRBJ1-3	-	CASSLSRVGVSGNTIYF	TGTGCCAGCAGTTTATCGAGGGTTGGGGTTTCCGGAAACACCATATATTTT
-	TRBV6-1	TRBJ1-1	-	CASSEGWGPPKAFF	TGTGCCAGCAGTGAGGGATGGGGGCCGCCTAAGGCTTTCTTT
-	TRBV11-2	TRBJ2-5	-	CASSRGGGGVETQYF	TGTGCCAGCAGCCGAGGTGGAGGGGGCGTCGAGACCCAGTACTTC
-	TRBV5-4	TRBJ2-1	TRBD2	CASSVTSGGNNEQFF	TGTGCCAGCAGCGTGACTAGCGGGGGCAACAATGAGCAGTTCTTC
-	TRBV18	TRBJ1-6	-	CASSPTQGGRYNSPLHF	TGTGCCAGCTCACCAACACAGGGCGGAAGATATAATTCACCCCTCCACTTT
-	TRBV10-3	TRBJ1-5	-	CAISDPNQPQHF	TGTGCCATCAGTGATCCAAATCAGCCCCAGCATTTT
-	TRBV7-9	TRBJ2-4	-	CASSLGARAGAKNIQYF	TGTGCCAGCAGCTTGGGTGCCAGGGCGGGGGCCAAAAACATTCAGTACTTC
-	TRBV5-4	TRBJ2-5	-	CASSIPGSGETQYF	TGTGCCAGCAGCATCCCAGGGTCTGGGGAGACCCAGTACTTC
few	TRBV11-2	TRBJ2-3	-	CASSLEIGADTQYF	TGTGCCAGCAGCTTAGAAATCGGGGCAGATACGCAGTATTTT
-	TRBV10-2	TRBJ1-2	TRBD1	CASSEAKTGDYGYTF	TGCGCCAGCAGTGAGGCAAAGACAGGGGACTATGGCTACACCTTC
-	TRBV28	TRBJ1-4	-	CASSQSGLLNEKLFF	TGTGCCAGCAGTCAATCCGGGTTGCTTAATGAAAAACTGTTTTTT
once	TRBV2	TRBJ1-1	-	CASRVSIQGAEAFF	TGTGCCAGCAGGGTATCGATACAGGGCGCTGAAGCTTTCTTT
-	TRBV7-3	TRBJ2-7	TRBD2	CASSLRAGEVSEQYF	TGTGCCAGCAGCTTAAGGGCGGGAGAGGTGAGCGAGCAGTACTTC